Following are 11 T cell receptor beta chains from one sample sequenced in a study of blood T cell repertoires in COVID-19. Some clones are missing from TCRdb's copy, which holds only in-frame ones; the method was immunoSEQ multiplex PCR. The table shows 200,000 to 250,000 clones, with roughly nine tenths occurring only once. The material sequenced was peripheral blood. The receptors were gathered from a man aged 55-75 years with COVID-19, enrolled during active disease.

The CDR3 coding sequence is TGTGCCAGCAGTCTTCGCGAAACCTATGGCTACACCTTC. It specifies CASSLRETYGYTF. V usage is TRBV12-3 or TRBV12-4 and J usage is TRBJ1-2; D is uncertain. The V end was cut by 5 bases, the J end by 4 bases, with 11 bases between. The CDR3 has 13 amino acids.

The rearrangement uses TRBV15 and TRBJ1-5; D is undetermined. CDR1 LNHNV and CDR2 YYDKDF come from the germline V gene (reference sequence). This CDR3 has 12 residues. Trimming pared 2 bases from V and 5 bases from J, leaving 4 bases between. CDR3 nucleotide sequence: TGTGCCACCAGCAGACCGGATCAGCCCCAGCATTTT. It is translated as CATSRPDQPQHF.

The V gene is TRBV2, the J gene TRBJ2-1, with 8 bases that match TRBD1. The CDR3 is 13 residues long. The junction had 3 bases not matched to a gene; V was cut back by 5 bases and J by 6 bases. Germline-derived CDR1 and CDR2 are SNHLY and FYNNEI. The CDR3 coding sequence is TGTGCCAGCAGTTGGACAGGGTTCAATGAGCAGTTCTTC. Protein product: CASSWTGFNEQFF.

The genes are TRBV2 and TRBJ1-4; unclear D gene. Trimming pared 3 bases from V and 8 bases from J, leaving 13 bases between. Germline values: CDR1 SNHLY, CDR2 FYNNEI. The CDR3 loop spans 14 amino acids. CDR3 nucleotide sequence: TGTGCCAGCAGTGATGGAGGGCTGGAGGAAAAACTGTTTTTT. This gives the protein CASSDGGLEEKLFF.

This clone was seen only a few times. This chain uses TRBV4-3 with TRBJ2-7, with 9 bases lining up with TRBD1. Looked up from germline, CDR1 is LGHNA and CDR2 is YSLEER. The CDR3 covers 15 residues. V lost 1 base, J lost 6 bases, and 7 bases stayed unmatched. CDR3 sequence (DNA): TGCGCCAGCAGCCAAGCCACAGGGGGCTTAGGCGAGCAGTACTTC. It translates to CASSQATGGLGEQYF.

J is TRBJ1-4 and V is TRBV5-1, with a weak D call TRBD1 (6 bases). Germline V lookup: CDR1 SGHRS, CDR2 YFSETQ. CDR3 length equals 15 residues. V lost 7 bases, J lost 6 bases, and 19 bases lay in between. The CDR3 nucleotides are TGCGCCAGCCATCCCGGGGGGCTGATAGATGAAAAACTGTTTTTT. Its translation is CASHPGGLIDEKLFF. The full variable domain, with the rest looked up from reference TRBV5-1 and TRBJ1-4, is KAGVTQTPRYLIKTRGQQVTLSCSPISGHRSVSWYQQTPGQGLQFLFEYFSETQRNKGNFPGRFSGRQFSNSRSEMNVSTLELGDSALYLCASHPGGLIDEKLFFGSGTQLSVL.

J is TRBJ1-2 and V is TRBV2; no clear D gene. The CDR3 sequence is 12 residues long. V lost 4 bases and J lost 4, with 7 bases in between. Germline V CDR1 and CDR2: SNHLY, FYNNEI. CDR3 coding DNA: TGTGCCAGCAGTGGGCATGGCTATGGCTACACCTTC. It translates to CASSGHGYGYTF. The full variable domain, completed using reference TRBV2 and TRBJ1-2, is EPEVTQTPSHQVTQMGQEVILRCVPISNHLYFYWYRQILGQKVEFLVSFYNNEISEKSEIFDDQFSVERPDGSNFTLKIRSTKLEDSAMYFCASSGHGYGYTFGSGTRLTVV.

The count of this clone is one. The V and J genes are TRBV5-5 and TRBJ2-1; the D gene is possibly TRBD2 (5 bases). The CDR3 totals 15 residues. Germline CDR1 SGHKS, CDR2 YYEKEE (reference sequence). V lost 4 bases, J lost 6 bases, and 17 bases lay in between. CDR3 coding DNA: TGTGCCAGCAGCATCACTAGTCCCCACCCCAATGAGCAGTTCTTC. This encodes CASSITSPHPNEQFF.

The rearrangement uses TRBV30 and TRBJ1-5; 8 bases agree with TRBD1. Germline V CDR1 and CDR2: GTSNPN, SVGIG (reference sequence). V shed 2 bases, J shed 2 bases, and the junction held 5 bases outside the gene matches. CDR3 length equals 15 residues. In DNA form, the CDR3 reads TGTGCCTGGAGTCCCAAGACAGGGGGCAATCAGCCCCAGCATTTT. Protein: CAWSPKTGGNQPQHF.

The chain employs TRBV27 and TRBJ1-5; D gene unclear. The CDR3 length is 15 residues. Germline assignment: CDR1 MNHEY and CDR2 SMNVEV (reference sequence). Trimming cost V 2 bases and J 1 base, with 9 bases left between them. Here the CDR3 reads CASSLSRPSNQPQHF. CDR3 sequence (DNA): TGTGCCAGCAGTTTAAGCCGTCCGAGCAATCAGCCCCAGCATTTT.

Remarks on this clone: The sample carries other DNA sequences with the same CDR3. The V call is TRBV19, the J call TRBJ1-3, with D maybe TRBD1 (6 bases). V lost 4 bases to trimming and J lost 2 bases, with 6 bases between them. The germline V gene has CDR1 LNHDA and CDR2 SQIVND (reference sequence). The CDR3 runs 13 residues. The CDR3 bases are TGTGCCAGTAGTAGGGGGCCTGGAAACACCATATATTTT. Translated: CASSRGPGNTIYF.